This entry describes one T cell receptor (beta chain). V was cut by 8 bases and J by 9 bases, with 20 bases left in between. The CDR3 contains 14 residues. These data originate in a study of T cell repertoires in cytomegalovirus infection. TCRdb independently ran MiXCR on the reads; one entry per CDR3 protein. The sample carries roughly 300,000 distinct CDR3 sequences, more than 20% recorded once. The origin of this receptor is a human donor in good health (CMV status not recorded). Some clones in this sample may be carry-over from other donors' samples. The sample consisted of PBMCs. This chain joins TRBV12-3 or TRBV12-4 and TRBJ2-1; tentative D call: TRBD2 (7 bases). Written as DNA, the CDR3 is TGTGCCAGCGCTATAGGGGGTCGGGAGGTTGAGCAGTTCTTC. Its protein is CASAIGGREVEQFF.